The clone carrying this T cell receptor (beta chain) showed up just a few times. These data originate in a study of naive and memory T cell subsets. CDR3 length: 13 amino acids. Germline CDR1 MDHEN, CDR2 SYDVKM. Trimming stripped 8 bases from V and 0 bases from J, with 9 bases between. The beta constant-region primer was an equimolar mix of two oligonucleotides covering TRBC1 and TRBC2. TCRdb reprocessed the UMI-ligation and nested PCR reads via MiXCR and lists one record per CDR3 protein. This table has 140,000 to 150,000 distinct CDR3 sequences, over 15% appearing once. The TCR sequence derives from a human donor in good health. The chain joins TRBV28 to TRBJ2-3; no clear D. Source material: naive CD4+ T cells from blood. The CDR3 loop reads CASEALSTDTQYF. The CDR3 nucleotides are TGTGCCAGCGAGGCCTTAAGCACAGATACGCAGTATTTT.